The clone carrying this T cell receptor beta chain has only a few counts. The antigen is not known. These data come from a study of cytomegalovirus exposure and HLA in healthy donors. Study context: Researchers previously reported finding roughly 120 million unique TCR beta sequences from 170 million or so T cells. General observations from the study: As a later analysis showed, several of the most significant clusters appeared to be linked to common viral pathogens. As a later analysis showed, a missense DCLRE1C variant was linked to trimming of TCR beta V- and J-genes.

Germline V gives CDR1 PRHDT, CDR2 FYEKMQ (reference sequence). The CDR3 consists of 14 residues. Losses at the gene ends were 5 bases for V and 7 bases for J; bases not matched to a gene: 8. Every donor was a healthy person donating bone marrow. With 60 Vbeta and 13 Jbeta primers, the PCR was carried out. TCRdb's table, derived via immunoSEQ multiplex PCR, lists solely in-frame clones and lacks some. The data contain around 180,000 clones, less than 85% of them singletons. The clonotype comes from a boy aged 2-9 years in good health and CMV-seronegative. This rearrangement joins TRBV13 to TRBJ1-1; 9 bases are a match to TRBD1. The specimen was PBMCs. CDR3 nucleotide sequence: TGTGCCAGCAGCGAAGGACAGGGGAGGAATGAAGCTTTCTTT. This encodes CASSEGQGRNEAFF.